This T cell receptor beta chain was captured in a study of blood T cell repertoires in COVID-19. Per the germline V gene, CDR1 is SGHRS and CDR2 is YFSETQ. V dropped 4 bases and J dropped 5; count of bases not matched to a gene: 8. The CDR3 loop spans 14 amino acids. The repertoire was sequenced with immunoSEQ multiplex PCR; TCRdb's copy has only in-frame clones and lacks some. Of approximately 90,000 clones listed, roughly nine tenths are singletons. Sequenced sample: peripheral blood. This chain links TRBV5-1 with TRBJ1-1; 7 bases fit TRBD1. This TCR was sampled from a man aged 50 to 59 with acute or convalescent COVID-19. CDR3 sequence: CASSPGDSRTEAFF. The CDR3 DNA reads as TGCGCCAGCAGCCCGGGGGACAGTAGGACTGAAGCTTTCTTT.